The 19 T cell receptor beta chains below come from one sample, sequenced in a study of blood T cell repertoires in COVID-19. Produced via immunoSEQ multiplex PCR; TCRdb's table is partial and in-frame only. The sample consists of 250,000 to 300,000 clones, about four fifths of them appearing once. What was sequenced was PBMCs or T cells enriched from blood (not recorded which). The source is a man aged 40-50 years who had been exposed to COVID-19.

The rearrangement links TRBV2 to TRBJ2-7; 8 bases line up with TRBD1. The CDR3 length is 15 residues. Germline loops: CDR1 SNHLY, CDR2 FYNNEI. V lost 3 bases, J lost 2 bases, and 6 bases stayed unmatched. CDR3 nucleotide sequence: TGTGCCAGCAGTGACCAGGGGGCGAGGGCCTACGAGCAGTACTTC. Translation gives CASSDQGARAYEQYF.

This sequence joins TRBV6-5 and TRBJ1-4, with 10 nucleotides matching TRBD1. Germline CDR1 MNHEY, CDR2 SVGAGI. Trimming at V came to 7 bases and at J to 7 bases, leaving 6 bases not matched to a gene. The CDR3 has 14 residues. The CDR3 bases are TGTGCCAGCACCTCGGGACAGGGGACTGAAAAACTGTTTTTT. Protein: CASTSGQGTEKLFF.

This clone was observed a single time. This sequence joins TRBV12-3 or TRBV12-4 and TRBJ1-1; TRBD1 might be the D (5 bases). Trimming removed 3 bases at V and 6 bases at J, with 11 bases between. The CDR3 totals 13 residues. The CDR3 loop is CASSLGGRAEAFF. Written as DNA, the CDR3 is TGTGCCAGCAGTTTGGGGGGGAGGGCTGAAGCTTTCTTT.

This clone turned up a few times. V and J are TRBV6-1 and TRBJ1-5, with D maybe TRBD1 (5 bases). V was cut by 2 bases and J by 5 bases, with 7 bases left in between. The CDR3 spans 13 residues. Germline values: CDR1 MNHNS, CDR2 SASEGT. In nucleotides, the CDR3 is TGTGCCAGCAGTGAACCACAGGATCAGCCCCAGCATTTT. Translation: CASSEPQDQPQHF.

This clone appeared a few times. The chain combines TRBV6-5 with TRBJ2-3; TRBD2 aligns across 11 bases. The V gene end was trimmed by 6 bases and the J gene end by 6 bases; junction bases not matched to a gene: 8. Per germline, CDR1 MNHEY and CDR2 SVGAGI. The CDR3 contains 15 residues. The CDR3 coding sequence is TGTGCCAGCAGAAAACTAGCGGGAGTGGGGGATACGCAGTATTTT. Its translation: CASRKLAGVGDTQYF.

The genes are TRBV7-3 and TRBJ2-1, with D possibly TRBD1 on 5 matching bases. With 5 bases removed from V and 5 bases from J, the gap between germline ends came to 13 bases. This CDR3 has 14 residues. Germline V gives CDR1 SGHTA, CDR2 FQGTGA. CDR3 coding DNA: TGTGCCAGCAGCCCCACCGACAGAGACAATGAGCAGTTCTTC. This encodes CASSPTDRDNEQFF.

The V call is TRBV3-1 (or the pseudogene TRBV3-2), the J call TRBJ1-2; D might be TRBD1 (6 bases). V lost 4 bases, J lost 5 bases, and 14 bases lay in between. Germline V CDR1 and CDR2: LGHDT, YNNKEL (reference sequence). The CDR3 extends over 14 amino acids. CDR3: CASSPQGRRYGYTF. CDR3 coding DNA: TGTGCCAGCAGCCCACAGGGACGGCGTTATGGCTACACCTTC.

CDR3 sequence: CASSQDGGSGDEQFF. The CDR3 nucleotides are TGTGCCAGCAGCCAGGACGGGGGTAGCGGGGATGAGCAGTTCTTC. The chain uses TRBV11-2 and TRBJ2-1; the match to TRBD2 covers 8 bases. The CDR3 totals 15 residues. Germline CDR1 SGHAT, CDR2 FQNNGV. The V segment lost 5 bases and the J segment 8 bases; nucleotides outside the gene matches: 11. Combining the CDR3 with reference TRBV11-2 and TRBJ2-1 gives the whole variable domain EAGVAQSPRYKIIEKRQSVAFWCNPISGHATLYWYQQILGQGPKLLIQFQNNGVVDDSQLPKDRFSAERLKGVDSTLKIQPAKLEDSAVYLCASSQDGGSGDEQFFGPGTRLTVL.

The rearrangement uses TRBV7-9 and TRBJ2-7; TRBD1 agrees at 7 bases. Looked up from germline, CDR1 is SEHNR and CDR2 is FQNEAQ (reference sequence). The CDR3 length is 13 residues. V shed 2 bases, J shed 9 bases, and the junction held 7 bases outside the gene matches. The CDR3 spells CASSLRTGGWQYF. As DNA, the CDR3 is TGTGCCAGCAGCTTAAGGACAGGAGGTTGGCAGTACTTC. Based on the CDR3 plus reference TRBV7-9 and TRBJ2-7, the full variable domain is DTGVSQNPRHKITKRGQNVTFRCDPISEHNRLYWYRQTLGQGPEFLTYFQNEAQLEKSRLLSDRFSAERPKGSFSTLEIQRTEQGDSAMYLCASSLRTGGWQYFGPGTRLTVT.

This clone has only a few counts. Written as DNA, the CDR3 is TGTGCCAGTAGTATGTTCGGGAACTATGGCTACACCTTC. This gives the protein CASSMFGNYGYTF. The genes are TRBV19 and TRBJ1-2; no clear D gene. The length of the CDR3 is 13 residues. CDR1 is LNHDA and CDR2 is SQIVND in the germline V gene (reference sequence). The V end was cut by 3 bases, the J end by 2 bases, with 7 bases between.

This clone has ten or more counts. The CDR3 nucleotides are TGCGCCAGCACGGTTCAGGGGAGGGCCGGGGAGCTGTTTTTT. It specifies CASTVQGRAGELFF. J is TRBJ2-2 and V is TRBV5-1; possibly TRBD2 for D (7 bases). The CDR3 sequence is 14 residues long. V was cut by 6 bases and J by 6 bases, with 15 bases left in between. CDR1 and CDR2 from the germline V gene are SGHRS and YFSETQ.

This clone was found once. The chain combines TRBV25-1 with TRBJ1-6; D not certain. The length of the CDR3 is 12 residues. Germline-derived CDR1 and CDR2 are MGHDK and SYGVNS. The ends were cut back, 4 bases at V and 12 bases at J, with 10 bases in the middle. The CDR3 region has the DNA TGTGCCAGCAGTGCACCGGAGCAACCCCTCCACTTT. The encoded protein is CASSAPEQPLHF.

The chain carries TRBV6-5 and TRBJ1-1; 11 bases are a match to TRBD1. CDR1 is MNHEY, CDR2 SVGAGI, per germline. V was clipped by 0 bases and J by 4 bases; unmatched bases: 1. The CDR3 is 15 amino acids. The CDR3: CASSYSGQGATEAFF. DNA for the CDR3: TGTGCCAGCAGTTACTCAGGACAGGGGGCCACTGAAGCTTTCTTT.

The chain combines TRBV11-2 with TRBJ1-5; 8 nucleotides agree with TRBD1. This CDR3 has 15 amino acids. Trimming took 1 base from V and 6 from J; bases not matched to a gene: 5. Germline V CDR1 and CDR2: SGHAT, FQNNGV. The CDR3 DNA reads TGTGCCAGCAGCTTAGGGACAGGGATTACTCAGCCCCAGCATTTT. Its protein product is CASSLGTGITQPQHF.

The rearrangement links TRBV24-1 to TRBJ2-3, with 9 bases identical to TRBD1. The germline gives CDR1 KGHDR, CDR2 SFDVKD. The junction had 7 bases not matched to a gene; V was cut back by 4 bases and J by 3 bases. The CDR3 is made up of 16 amino acids. The CDR3 DNA is TGTGCCACCAGTGACACACAGGGGGCAGAGACAGATACGCAGTATTTT. Translated, it gives CATSDTQGAETDTQYF.

The chain joins TRBV7-9 to TRBJ2-7; 8 nucleotides agree with TRBD1. Germline loops: CDR1 SEHNR, CDR2 FQNEAQ (reference sequence). The junction had 2 bases not matched to a gene; V was cut back by 1 base and J by 6 bases. The CDR3 spans 13 residues. The DNA of the CDR3 is TGTGCCAGCAGCTTAGGGACAGGGTTCGAGCAGTACTTC. Its protein is CASSLGTGFEQYF.

To note about this clone: Other DNA sequences from this sample encode an identical CDR3 as well. This chain joins TRBV10-3 and TRBJ1-5, with D hard to call. The length of the CDR3 is 13 residues. Germline V CDR1 and CDR2: ENHRY, SYGVKD. V lost 3 bases and J lost 0, with 3 bases in between. CDR3 DNA: TGTGCCATCAGTGAATATAGCAATCAGCCCCAGCATTTT. It specifies CAISEYSNQPQHF.

The rearrangement uses TRBV6-1 and TRBJ1-2; the D gene is possibly TRBD1 (6 bases). The CDR3 consists of 15 residues. Germline assignment: CDR1 MNHNS and CDR2 SASEGT. With 0 bases removed from V and 5 bases from J, the gap between germline ends came to 13 bases. The CDR3 here is CASSEARTVYYGYTF. Written as DNA, the CDR3 is TGTGCCAGCAGTGAAGCCCGGACAGTTTATTATGGCTACACCTTC.

This chain links TRBV29-1 with TRBJ2-1; weak D call: TRBD1 (5 bases). V was shortened by 1 base and J by 15 bases, with 10 bases between the two germline ends. The CDR3 runs 10 residues. The V gene's germline CDR1 is SQVTM and CDR2 ANQGSEA. The CDR3 sequence is CSVEGGLPFF. For the CDR3, the DNA is TGCAGCGTTGAAGGGGGCTTGCCGTTCTTC.